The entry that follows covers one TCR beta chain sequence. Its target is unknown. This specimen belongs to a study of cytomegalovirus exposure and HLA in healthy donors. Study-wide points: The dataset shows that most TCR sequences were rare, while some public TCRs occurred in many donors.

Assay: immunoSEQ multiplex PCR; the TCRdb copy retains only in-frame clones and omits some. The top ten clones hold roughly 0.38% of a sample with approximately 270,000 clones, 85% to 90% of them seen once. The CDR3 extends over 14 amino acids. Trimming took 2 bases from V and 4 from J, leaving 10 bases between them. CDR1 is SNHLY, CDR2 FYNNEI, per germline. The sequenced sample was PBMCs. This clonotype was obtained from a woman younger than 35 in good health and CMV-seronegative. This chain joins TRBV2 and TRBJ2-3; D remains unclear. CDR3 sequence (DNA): TGTGCCAGCAGTGAAAACCTAGTAGCAGATACGCAGTATTTT. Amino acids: CASSENLVADTQYF. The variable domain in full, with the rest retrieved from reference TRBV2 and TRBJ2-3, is EPEVTQTPSHQVTQMGQEVILRCVPISNHLYFYWYRQILGQKVEFLVSFYNNEISEKSEIFDDQFSVERPDGSNFTLKIRSTKLEDSAMYFCASSENLVADTQYFGPGTRLTVL.